This TCR beta chain came from a study of blood T cell repertoires in COVID-19. About the research overall: Sample material is recorded as cDNA or gDNA derived from T cells, B-cell-depleted T cells, or PBMCs.

This CDR3 region has 16 residues. V shed 1 base, J shed 8 bases, and the junction held 13 bases outside the gene matches. Germline assignment: CDR1 MNHEY and CDR2 SMNVEV (reference sequence). Patients of the Seattle cohort, enrolled during active infection, were followed longitudinally. Original processing methods: The assay estimated nucleated cells by amplifying reference gene primers. Produced via immunoSEQ multiplex PCR; TCRdb's table is partial and in-frame only. V, J and clone size were drawn from that table, and D and trimming were deduced from the DNA. The table lists 250,000 to 300,000 clones, approximately 91% of them singletons.

Material: peripheral blood. The chain employs TRBV27 and TRBJ1-2; 7 bases agree with TRBD1. This TCR derives from a woman aged 30 to 39 with COVID-19, enrolled during active disease. CDR3 nucleotide sequence: TGTGCCAGCAGTTTATTCCGGGACAGTCCCTTCGGAGGCTACACCTTC. Its translation is CASSLFRDSPFGGYTF.